This T cell receptor (beta chain) comes out of a study of cytomegalovirus exposure and HLA in healthy donors. Study-wide results and limits: In an earlier analysis, productive rearrangement rates for most beta V segments clustered near 87% or 30%. Associated with cytomegalovirus, according to the listing, were 150 to 200 TCR beta chains.

This CDR3 comprises 13 residues. The germline CDR1 and CDR2 sequences are MNHNS and SASEGT. V was clipped by 3 bases and J by 3 bases, with 8 bases between them. Many counts were recorded for this clone. The antigen remains undetermined. Both 60 Vbeta primers and 13 Jbeta primers went into the PCR. In the authors' workflow: Tens of millions of unique TCR beta chains, 8.5 million to 14 million shared, were counted in a later analysis. Assay: immunoSEQ multiplex PCR; the TCRdb copy retains only in-frame clones and omits some. The V and J calls and clone size are taken from that table; D and trimming were inferred from the DNA. The repertoire holds some 120,000 clones, with over 60% as singletons. As for the donors, each was a healthy bone marrow donor.

The chain employs TRBV6-1 and TRBJ1-2; no clear D. Sequenced input: PBMCs. This clonotype was obtained from a female donor in good health and CMV-seronegative. CDR3 protein: CASSDAEHYGYTF. CDR3 DNA: TGTGCCAGCAGTGACGCGGAGCACTATGGCTACACCTTC.